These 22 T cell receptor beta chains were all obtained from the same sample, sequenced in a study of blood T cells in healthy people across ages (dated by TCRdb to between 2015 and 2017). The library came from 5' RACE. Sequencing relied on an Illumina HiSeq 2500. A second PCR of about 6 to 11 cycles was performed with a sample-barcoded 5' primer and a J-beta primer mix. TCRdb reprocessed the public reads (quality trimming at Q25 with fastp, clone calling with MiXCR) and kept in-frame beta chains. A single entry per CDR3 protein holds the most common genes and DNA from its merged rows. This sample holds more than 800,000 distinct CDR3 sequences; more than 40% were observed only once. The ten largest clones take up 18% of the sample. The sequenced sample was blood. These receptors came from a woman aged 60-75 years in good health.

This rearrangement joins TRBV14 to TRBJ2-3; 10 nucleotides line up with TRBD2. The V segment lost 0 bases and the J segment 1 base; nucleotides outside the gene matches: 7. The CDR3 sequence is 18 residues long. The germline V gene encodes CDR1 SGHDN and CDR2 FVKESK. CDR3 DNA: TGTGCCAGCAGCCAAGAATGGCTGGGGACTAGCGGCACAGATACGCAGTATTTT. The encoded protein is CASSQEWLGTSGTDTQYF.

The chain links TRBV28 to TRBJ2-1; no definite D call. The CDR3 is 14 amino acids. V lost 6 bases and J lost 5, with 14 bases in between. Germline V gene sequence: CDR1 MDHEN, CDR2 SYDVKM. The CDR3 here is CASSPLRSHNEQFF. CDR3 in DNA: TGTGCCAGCAGCCCGCTGCGGAGTCACAATGAGCAGTTCTTC.

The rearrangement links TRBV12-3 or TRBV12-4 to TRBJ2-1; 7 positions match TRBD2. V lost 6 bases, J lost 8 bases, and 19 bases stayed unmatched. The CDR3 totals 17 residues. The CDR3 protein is CASSPPRGVASSHEQFF. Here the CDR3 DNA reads TGTGCCAGCAGCCCCCCCCGGGGGGTAGCTAGTTCCCATGAGCAGTTCTTC.

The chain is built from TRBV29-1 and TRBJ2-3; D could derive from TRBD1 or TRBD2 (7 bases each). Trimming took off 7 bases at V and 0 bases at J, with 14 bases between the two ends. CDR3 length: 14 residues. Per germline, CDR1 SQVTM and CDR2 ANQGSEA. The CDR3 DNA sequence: TGCAGCGCGGGGGGACAGTCCAGCACAGATACGCAGTATTTT. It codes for CSAGGQSSTDTQYF.

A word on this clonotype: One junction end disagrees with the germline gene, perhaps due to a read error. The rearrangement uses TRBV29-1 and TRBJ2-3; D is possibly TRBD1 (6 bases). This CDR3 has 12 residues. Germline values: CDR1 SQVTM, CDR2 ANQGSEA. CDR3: CSIRQVRDAQYF. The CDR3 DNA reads TGCAGCATCAGACAGGTCCGAGATGCGCAGTATTTT.

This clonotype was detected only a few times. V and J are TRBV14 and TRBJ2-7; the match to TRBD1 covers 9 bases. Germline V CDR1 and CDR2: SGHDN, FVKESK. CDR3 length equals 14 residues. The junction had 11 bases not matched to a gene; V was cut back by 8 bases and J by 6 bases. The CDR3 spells CASAGTGIFGEQYF. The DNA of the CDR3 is TGTGCCAGCGCCGGGACAGGGATATTCGGCGAGCAGTACTTC.

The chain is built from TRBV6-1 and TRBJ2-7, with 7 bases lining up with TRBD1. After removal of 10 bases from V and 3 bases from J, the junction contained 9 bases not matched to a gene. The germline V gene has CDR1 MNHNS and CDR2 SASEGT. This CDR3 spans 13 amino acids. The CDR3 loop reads CATTRGSRYEQYF. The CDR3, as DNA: TGTGCCACCACCAGGGGGTCCCGCTACGAGCAGTACTTC.

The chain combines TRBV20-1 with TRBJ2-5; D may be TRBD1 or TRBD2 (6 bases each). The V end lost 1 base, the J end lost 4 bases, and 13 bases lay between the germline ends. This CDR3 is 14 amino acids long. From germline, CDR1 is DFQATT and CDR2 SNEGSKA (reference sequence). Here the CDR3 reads CSARGLGGGETQYF. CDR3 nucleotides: TGCAGTGCTAGAGGTTTGGGGGGCGGAGAGACCCAGTACTTC.

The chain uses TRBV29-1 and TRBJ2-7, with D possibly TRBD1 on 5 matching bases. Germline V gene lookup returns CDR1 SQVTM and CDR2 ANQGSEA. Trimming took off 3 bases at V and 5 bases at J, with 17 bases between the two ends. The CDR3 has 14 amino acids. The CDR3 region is CSVDGQGSYNEQYF. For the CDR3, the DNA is TGCAGCGTTGATGGGCAGGGATCCTACAACGAGCAGTACTTC.

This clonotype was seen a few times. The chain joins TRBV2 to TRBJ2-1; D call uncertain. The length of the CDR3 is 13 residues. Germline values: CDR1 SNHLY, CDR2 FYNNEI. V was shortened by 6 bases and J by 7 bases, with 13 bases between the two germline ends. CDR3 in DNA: TGTGCCAGCAGGCCCCGTTCGGCTAATGAGCAGTTCTTC. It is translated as CASRPRSANEQFF.

CDR3 region: CASFDRGRETQYF. The DNA for the CDR3 is TGTGCCAGCTTCGACAGGGGAAGAGAGACCCAGTACTTC. The rearrangement links TRBV5-5 to TRBJ2-5, with 8 bases that match TRBD1. Germline V gene sequence: CDR1 SGHKS, CDR2 YYEKEE (reference sequence). This CDR3 region has 13 residues. After removal of 7 bases from V and 4 bases from J, the junction contained 6 bases not matched to a gene.

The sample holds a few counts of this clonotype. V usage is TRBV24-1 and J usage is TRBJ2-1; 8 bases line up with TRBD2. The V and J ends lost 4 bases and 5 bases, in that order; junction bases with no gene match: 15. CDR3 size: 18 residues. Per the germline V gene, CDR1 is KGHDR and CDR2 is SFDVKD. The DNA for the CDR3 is TGTGCCACCAGTGACCCCCAGACTAGCGAGTTGGCCCACAATGAGCAGTTCTTC. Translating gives CATSDPQTSELAHNEQFF.

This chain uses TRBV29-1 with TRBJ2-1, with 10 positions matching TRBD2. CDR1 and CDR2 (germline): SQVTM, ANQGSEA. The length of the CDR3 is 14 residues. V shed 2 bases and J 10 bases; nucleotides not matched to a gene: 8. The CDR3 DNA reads TGCAGCGTTGAATCGCTAGCGGGAGTGTGGGAGCAGTTCTTC. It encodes CSVESLAGVWEQFF.

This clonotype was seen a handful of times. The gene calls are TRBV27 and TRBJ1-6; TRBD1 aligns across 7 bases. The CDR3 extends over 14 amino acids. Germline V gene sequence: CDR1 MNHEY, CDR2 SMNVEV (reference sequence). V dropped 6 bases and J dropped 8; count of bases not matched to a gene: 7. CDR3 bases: TGTGCCAGCAGCCGGGGACAGTCCTATTCACCCCTCCACTTT. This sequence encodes CASSRGQSYSPLHF.

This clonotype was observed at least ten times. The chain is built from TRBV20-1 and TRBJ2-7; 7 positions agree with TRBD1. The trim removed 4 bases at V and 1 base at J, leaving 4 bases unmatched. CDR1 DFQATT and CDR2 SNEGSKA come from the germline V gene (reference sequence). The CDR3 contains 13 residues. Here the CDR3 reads CSATETGSYEQYF. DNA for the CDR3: TGCAGTGCTACGGAGACAGGGTCCTACGAGCAGTACTTC.

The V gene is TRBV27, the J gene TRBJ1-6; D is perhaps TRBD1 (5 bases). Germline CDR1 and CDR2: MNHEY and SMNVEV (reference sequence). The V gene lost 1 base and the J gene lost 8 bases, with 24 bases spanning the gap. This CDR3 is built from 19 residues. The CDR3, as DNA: TGTGCCAGCAGTTTATATCTTACAGGCGCTATGGGCTTTGATTCACCCCTCCACTTT. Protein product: CASSLYLTGAMGFDSPLHF.

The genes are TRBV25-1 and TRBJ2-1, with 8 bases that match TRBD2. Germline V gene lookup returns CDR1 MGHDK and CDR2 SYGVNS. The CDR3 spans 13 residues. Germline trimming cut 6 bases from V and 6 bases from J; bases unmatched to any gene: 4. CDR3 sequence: CASRTSATNEQFF. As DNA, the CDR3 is TGTGCCAGCAGGACTAGCGCAACCAATGAGCAGTTCTTC.

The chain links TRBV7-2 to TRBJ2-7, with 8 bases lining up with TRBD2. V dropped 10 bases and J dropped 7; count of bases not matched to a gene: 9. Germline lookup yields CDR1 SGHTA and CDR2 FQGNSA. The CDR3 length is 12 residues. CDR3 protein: CAIQGGGSEQYF. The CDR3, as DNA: TGTGCCATACAAGGCGGGGGGTCGGAGCAGTACTTC.

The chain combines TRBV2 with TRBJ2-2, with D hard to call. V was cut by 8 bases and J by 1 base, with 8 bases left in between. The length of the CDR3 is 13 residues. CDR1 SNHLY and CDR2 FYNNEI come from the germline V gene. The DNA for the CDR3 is TGTGCCAGCCGAGCCAGGAACACCGGGGAGCTGTTTTTT. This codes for CASRARNTGELFF.

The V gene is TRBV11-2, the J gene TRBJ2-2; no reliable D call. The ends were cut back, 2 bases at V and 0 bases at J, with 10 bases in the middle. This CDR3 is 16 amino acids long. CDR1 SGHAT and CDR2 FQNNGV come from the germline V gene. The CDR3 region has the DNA TGTGCCAGCAGCTTAAAGGGTAGTTCGAACACCGGGGAGCTGTTTTTT. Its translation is CASSLKGSSNTGELFF. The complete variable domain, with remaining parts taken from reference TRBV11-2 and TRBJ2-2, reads EAGVAQSPRYKIIEKRQSVAFWCNPISGHATLYWYQQILGQGPKLLIQFQNNGVVDDSQLPKDRFSAERLKGVDSTLKIQPAKLEDSAVYLCASSLKGSSNTGELFFGEGSRLTVL.

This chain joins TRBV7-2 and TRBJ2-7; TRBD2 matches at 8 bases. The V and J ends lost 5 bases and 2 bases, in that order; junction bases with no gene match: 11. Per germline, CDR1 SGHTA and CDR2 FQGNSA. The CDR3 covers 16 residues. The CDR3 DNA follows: TGTGCCAGCAGCCTAGACCCGGGGGGGACCCCCTACGAGCAGTACTTC. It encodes CASSLDPGGTPYEQYF.

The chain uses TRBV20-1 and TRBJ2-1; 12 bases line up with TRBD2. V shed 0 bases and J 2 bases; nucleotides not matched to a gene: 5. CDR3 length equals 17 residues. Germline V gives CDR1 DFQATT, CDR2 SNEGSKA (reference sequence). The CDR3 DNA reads TGCAGTGCTAGAGATCCTAGCGGGAGGGGGCCCTACAATGAGCAGTTCTTC. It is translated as CSARDPSGRGPYNEQFF.